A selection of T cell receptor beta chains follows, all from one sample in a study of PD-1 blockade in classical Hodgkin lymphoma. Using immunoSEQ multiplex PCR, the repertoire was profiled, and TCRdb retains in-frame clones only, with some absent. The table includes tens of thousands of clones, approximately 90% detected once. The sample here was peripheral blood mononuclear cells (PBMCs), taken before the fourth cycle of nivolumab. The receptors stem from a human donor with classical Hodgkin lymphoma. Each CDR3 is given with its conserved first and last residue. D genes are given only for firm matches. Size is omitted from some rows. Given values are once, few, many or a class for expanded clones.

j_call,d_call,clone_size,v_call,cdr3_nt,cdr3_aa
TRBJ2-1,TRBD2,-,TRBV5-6,TGTGCCAGCAGCTTGGGGCTAGCGGGGGGGCCCAGCAACTACAATGAGCAGTTCTTC,CASSLGLAGGPSNYNEQFF
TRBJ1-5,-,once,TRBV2,TGTGCCAGCAGCGCGGGCCCTACCGAACTTAGCAATCAGCCCCAGCATTTT,CASSAGPTELSNQPQHF
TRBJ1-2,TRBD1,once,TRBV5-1,TGCGCCAGCAGCTGGGACAGGGAGAATGGCTACACCTTC,CASSWDRENGYTF
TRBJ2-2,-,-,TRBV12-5,TGTGCTAGTGGTTTGTCCTCGGGCGGGTTTGGGGAGCTGTTTTTT,CASGLSSGGFGELFF
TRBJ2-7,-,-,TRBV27,TGTGCCAGCAGTTTATCGACCCCGAGGGGCTACGAGCAGTACTTC,CASSLSTPRGYEQYF
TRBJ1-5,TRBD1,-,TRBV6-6,TGTGCCAGCAGTTACGGGAATACAGGGGACAGTCAGCCCCAGCATTTT,CASSYGNTGDSQPQHF
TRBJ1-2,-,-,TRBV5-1,TGCGCCAGCAGCATAGGAATACGGGACACCGAAAACTATGGCTACACCTTC,CASSIGIRDTENYGYTF
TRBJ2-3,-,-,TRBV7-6,TGTGCCAGCAGCTTAGAGGGCACAGATACGCAGTATTTT,CASSLEGTDTQYF
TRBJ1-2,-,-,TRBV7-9,TGTGCCAGCAGCCCGTTACCGAACTATGGCTACACCTTC,CASSPLPNYGYTF
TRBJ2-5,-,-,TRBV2,TGTGCCAGCAGTTCCGGGGCCCTCCAAGAGACCCAGTACTTC,CASSSGALQETQYF
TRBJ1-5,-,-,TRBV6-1,TGTGCCAGCAGTGACAGGGGCCCGCCTCAGCCCCAGCATTTT,CASSDRGPPQPQHF
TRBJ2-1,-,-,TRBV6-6,TGTGCCAGCAGTTACCTTGTGGAAGAGCAGTTCTTC,CASSYLVEEQFF
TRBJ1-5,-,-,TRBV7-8,TGTGCCAGCAGCCCAACAGAAGCCTATAGCAATCAGCCCCAGCATTTT,CASSPTEAYSNQPQHF
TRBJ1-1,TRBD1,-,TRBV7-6,TGTGCCAGCAGCTCAGACAGGGAAGGCAAATGGAACACTGAAGCTTTCTTT,CASSSDREGKWNTEAFF
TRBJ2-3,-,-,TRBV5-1,TGCGCCAGCAGCTCCGTTAGGGCCAGCGGTGGCACAGATACGCAGTATTTT,CASSSVRASGGTDTQYF
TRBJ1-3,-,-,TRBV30,TGTGCCTGGGGGGTTAGATTCTCTGGAAACACCATATATTTT,CAWGVRFSGNTIYF
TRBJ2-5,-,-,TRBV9,TGTGCCAGCAGCGTAAGTACCGGCGCAGCGGAGACCCAGTACTTC,CASSVSTGAAETQYF
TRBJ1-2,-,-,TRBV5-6,TGTGCCAGCAGCTTGGAGGATGGCTACACCTTC,CASSLEDGYTF
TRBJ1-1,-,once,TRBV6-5,TGTGCCAGCAGTTACTGGGGGATGGAAGCTTTCTTT,CASSYWGMEAFF
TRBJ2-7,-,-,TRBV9,TGTGCCAGCAGAGTAGCACTAGCCGGCGAGCAGTACTTC,CASRVALAGEQYF
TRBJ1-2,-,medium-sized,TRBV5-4,TGTGCCAGCAGCTTGGAAGTATTCGGCAGGGCCAATGGCTACACCTTC,CASSLEVFGRANGYTF
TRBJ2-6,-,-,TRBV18,TGTGCCAGCTCCCCCGTGGGGCCTAGCTCTGGGGCCAACGTCCTGACTTTC,CASSPVGPSSGANVLTF
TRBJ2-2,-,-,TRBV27,TGTGCCAGCAGTCCGTCTAACACCGGGGAGCTGTTTTTT,CASSPSNTGELFF
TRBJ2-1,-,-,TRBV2,TGTGCCAGCAGTGAAGCGCTTTATTTTGAGCAGTTCTTC,CASSEALYFEQFF
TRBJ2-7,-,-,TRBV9,TGTGCCAGCAGCCCCCGGGCCCTTGGGACGTACGAGCAGTACTTC,CASSPRALGTYEQYF
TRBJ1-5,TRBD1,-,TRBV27,TGTGCCAGCAGTCCCGGGACAGGGGGCAACAATCAGCCCCAGCATTTT,CASSPGTGGNNQPQHF
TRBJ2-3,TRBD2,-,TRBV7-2,TGTGCCAGCAGCTTAGCTCCCGCCCGGCGGGGGACTAGCACAGATACGCAGTATTTT,CASSLAPARRGTSTDTQYF
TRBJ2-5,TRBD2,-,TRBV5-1,TGCGCCAGCAGCTCCCCCCGGACTAGCGGGGGGGCGGAGACCCAGTACTTC,CASSSPRTSGGAETQYF
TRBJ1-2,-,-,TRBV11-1,TGTGCCAGCAGCTTATTGCCGGGTGAACGCGGGGATGGCTACACCTTC,CASSLLPGERGDGYTF
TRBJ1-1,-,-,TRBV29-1,TGCAGCGGGGGGACATTGGGCACTGAAGCTTTCTTT,CSGGTLGTEAFF
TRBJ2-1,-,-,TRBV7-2,TGTGCCAGCAAAGTCCCCACAGTTTACAATGAGCAGTTCTTC,CASKVPTVYNEQFF
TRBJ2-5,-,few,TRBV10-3,TGTGCCATCAGTGAGGCAGAAGAGACCCAGTACTTC,CAISEAEETQYF
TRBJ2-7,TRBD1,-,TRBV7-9,TGTGCCAGCAGCTTAGCGTCCAGGGGGAGAGACGAGCAGTACTTC,CASSLASRGRDEQYF
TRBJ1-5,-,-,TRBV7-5,TGTGTCAGAACCCATCGGAGGGGTGGTCAGCCCCAGCATTTT,CVRTHRRGGQPQHF
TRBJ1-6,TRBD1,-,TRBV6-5,TGTGCCAGCAGTTACTCGGGGACAGACAAATCACCCCTCCACTTT,CASSYSGTDKSPLHF
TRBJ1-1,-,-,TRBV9,TGTGCCAGCAGCTTCTCCGGGGGCGCGAACACTGAAGCTTTCTTT,CASSFSGGANTEAFF
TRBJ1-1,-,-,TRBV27,TGTGCCAGCAGTTTATCGATCGGAGAGAGAGTTTTCTTT,CASSLSIGERVFF
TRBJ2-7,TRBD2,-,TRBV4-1,TGCGCCAGCAGCCAAGAATTCGCGGGGGGGTGGCAGTACTTC,CASSQEFAGGWQYF
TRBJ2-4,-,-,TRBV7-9,TGTGCCAGCAGTAAAAGAGGGTGGCAGGAGGACATTCAGTACTTC,CASSKRGWQEDIQYF
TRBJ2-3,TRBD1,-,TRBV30,TGTGCCTGGAGTGTAGGGACAGGCCCAGATACGCAGTATTTT,CAWSVGTGPDTQYF
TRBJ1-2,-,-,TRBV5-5,TGTGCCAGCAGCCTATTACAGGGCGGCTACACCTTC,CASSLLQGGYTF
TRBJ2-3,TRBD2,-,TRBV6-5,TGTGCCAGCAGTGATACCGGGACTAGGCAGTATTTT,CASSDTGTRQYF
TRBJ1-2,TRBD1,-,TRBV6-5,TGTGCCAGCAGCCCCACAGGGGATGGCTACACCTTC,CASSPTGDGYTF
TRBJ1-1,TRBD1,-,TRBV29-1,TGCAGCGTTGAAGCCAGGGCCCTAGACCGGGACAGGGGACGCGGAGGTATCTTT,CSVEARALDRDRGRGGIF